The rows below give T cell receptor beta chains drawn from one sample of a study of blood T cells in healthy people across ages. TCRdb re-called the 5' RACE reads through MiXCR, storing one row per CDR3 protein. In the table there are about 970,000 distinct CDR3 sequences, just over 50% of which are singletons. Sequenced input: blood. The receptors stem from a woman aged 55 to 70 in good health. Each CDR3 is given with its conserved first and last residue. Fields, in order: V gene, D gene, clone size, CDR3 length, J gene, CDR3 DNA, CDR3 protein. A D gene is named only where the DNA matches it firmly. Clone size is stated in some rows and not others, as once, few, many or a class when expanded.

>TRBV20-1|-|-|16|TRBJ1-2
TGCAGTGCTAGAGATGTGATAGATCTCGGAGGGTATGGCTACACCTTC
CSARDVIDLGGYGYTF
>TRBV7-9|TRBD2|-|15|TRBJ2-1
TGTGCCAGCAGCTCATCCGGGACTACGGGCAATGAGCAGTTCTTC
CASSSSGTTGNEQFF
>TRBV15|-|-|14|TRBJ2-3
TGTGCCACCAGCAGGGACAGTCCCACAGATACGCAGTATTTT
CATSRDSPTDTQYF
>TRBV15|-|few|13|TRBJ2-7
TGTGCCACCAGCAGAGATCCCGGGAACGAGCAGTACTTC
CATSRDPGNEQYF
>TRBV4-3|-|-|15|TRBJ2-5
TGCGCCAGCAGCCAAGAACTAGCCCTGCGGGAGACCCAGTACTTC
CASSQELALRETQYF
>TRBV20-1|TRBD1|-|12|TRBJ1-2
TGCAGTGCCCAGGACAGGTTCGGTGGCTACACCTTC
CSAQDRFGGYTF
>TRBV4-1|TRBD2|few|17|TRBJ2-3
TGCGCCAGCAGCCACCCCAGAGGGAGCGGGAGACCAGATACGCAGTATTTT
CASSHPRGSGRPDTQYF
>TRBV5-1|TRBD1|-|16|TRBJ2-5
TGCGCCAGCAGCTTGGTGGTTGCAGGGGGACAAGAGACCCAGTACTTC
CASSLVVAGGQETQYF
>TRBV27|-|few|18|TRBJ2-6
TGTGCCAGCAGTTCTAAGTTGAGGGCGGGCTCTGGGGCCAACGTCCTGACTTTC
CASSSKLRAGSGANVLTF
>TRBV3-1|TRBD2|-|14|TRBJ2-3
TGTGCCAGCAGCCCAACCGGGAGGGAAGGAACGCAGTATTTT
CASSPTGREGTQYF
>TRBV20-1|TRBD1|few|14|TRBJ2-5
TGCAGCGCCGGGACAGGGTTTCAAAAAGAGACCCAGTACTTC
CSAGTGFQKETQYF
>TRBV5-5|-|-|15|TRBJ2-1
TGTGCCAGCAGCTTAACAGGGTGGGCATCCAATGAGCAGTTCTTC
CASSLTGWASNEQFF
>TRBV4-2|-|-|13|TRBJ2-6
TGTGCCAGCAGCCGCGAAGGGGCCAACGTCCTGGCTTTC
CASSREGANVLAF
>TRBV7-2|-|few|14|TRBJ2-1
TGTGCCAGCAGCGAGGGATATTACGTGGATGAGCAGTTCTTC
CASSEGYYVDEQFF
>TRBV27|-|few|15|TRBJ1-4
TGTGCCAGCAGTACTTACAGGACAACTAATGAAAAACTGTTTTTT
CASSTYRTTNEKLFF
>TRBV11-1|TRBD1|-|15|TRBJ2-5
TGTGCCAGCAGGACCGGGACAGGGGGCAAGGAGACCCAGTACTTC
CASRTGTGGKETQYF
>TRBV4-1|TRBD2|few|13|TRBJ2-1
TGCGCCAGCAGCCGGGCCATGGGGGGGAATGGGTTCTTC
CASSRAMGGNGFF
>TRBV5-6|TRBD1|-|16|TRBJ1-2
TGTGCCAGCAGCGGTGGGACAGGCCTAGCTAACTATGGCTACACCTTC
CASSGGTGLANYGYTF
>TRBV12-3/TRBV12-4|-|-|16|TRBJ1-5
TGTGCCAGCAGTTTCGTAAGGGGTTATAGCAATCAGCCCCAGCATTTT
CASSFVRGYSNQPQHF
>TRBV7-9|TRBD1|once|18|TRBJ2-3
TGTGCCAGCAGCCCCAACCTTGGACAGGCTTGGGGCACAGATACGCAGTATTTT
CASSPNLGQAWGTDTQYF
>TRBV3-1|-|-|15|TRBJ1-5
TGTGCCAGCAGCCAAGATAGGTCGAGTAATCAGCCCCAGCATTTT
CASSQDRSSNQPQHF
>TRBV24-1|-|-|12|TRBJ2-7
TGTGCCACCAGTGATGCGGTCGGTGAGCAGTACTTC
CATSDAVGEQYF